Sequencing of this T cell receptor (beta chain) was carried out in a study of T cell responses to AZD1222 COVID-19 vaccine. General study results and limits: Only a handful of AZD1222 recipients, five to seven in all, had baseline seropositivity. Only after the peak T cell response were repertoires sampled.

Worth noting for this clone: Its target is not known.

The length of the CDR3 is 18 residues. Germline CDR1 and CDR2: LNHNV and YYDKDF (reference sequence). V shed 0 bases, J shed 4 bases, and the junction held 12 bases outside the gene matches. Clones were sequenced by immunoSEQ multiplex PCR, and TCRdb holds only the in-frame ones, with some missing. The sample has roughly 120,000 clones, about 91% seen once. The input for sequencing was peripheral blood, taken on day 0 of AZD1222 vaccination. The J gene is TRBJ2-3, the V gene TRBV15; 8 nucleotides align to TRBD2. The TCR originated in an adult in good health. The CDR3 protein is CATSRDRPGLGVADTQYF. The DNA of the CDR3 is TGTGCCACCAGCAGAGACCGACCGGGACTAGGGGTCGCAGATACGCAGTATTTT. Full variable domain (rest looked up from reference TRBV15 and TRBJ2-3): DAMVIQNPRYQVTQFGKPVTLSCSQTLNHNVMYWYQQKSSQAPKLLFHYYDKDFNNEADTPDNFQSRRPNTSFCFLDIRSPGLGDTAMYLCATSRDRPGLGVADTQYFGPGTRLTVL.